Reported below is one T cell receptor (beta chain). What it binds is not known. J was trimmed by 10 bases and V by 4 bases; bases with no gene match: 7. CDR1 and CDR2 (germline): SEHNR, FQNEAQ (reference sequence). There are 13 residues in the CDR3. Sequencing used immunoSEQ v3.0 at survey level. The protocol was immunoSEQ multiplex PCR, while the TCRdb copy is restricted to in-frame clones and leaves out a portion. The repertoire holds 15,000 to 20,000 clones, with roughly 80% as singletons. Everyone in the study who had HIV was treated in the United States. Samples held 1-10 million cryopreserved PBMC before DNA extraction. This specimen comes from a study of long-term antiretroviral therapy in people with HIV. Findings and caveats of the study: In the period from about 2004 to 2018, blood was collected, possibly under older ART regimens.

The chain uses TRBV7-9 and TRBJ2-7; 10 positions match TRBD1. This material consisted of unsorted PBMCs, taken 0.6 years after starting antiretroviral therapy. This sequence originates from a young woman with HIV. This CDR3 is CASSSWDRGLQYF. Written as DNA, the CDR3 is TGTGCCAGCAGCTCGTGGGACAGGGGTTTACAGTACTTC.